This T cell receptor beta chain was obtained from a study of cytomegalovirus exposure and HLA in healthy donors. The study's findings and limits: TCR beta chains numbering about 160 were designated cytomegalovirus-associated. Some highly shared sequence variants likely arose as a pipeline artifact. A missense variant in DCLRE1C was later tied to TCR beta V- and J-gene trimming.

Regarding this clone: The antigen is unknown.

The PCR ran on 60 Vbeta and 13 Jbeta primers. Sequenced by immunoSEQ multiplex PCR; TCRdb stores in-frame clones only, minus some. The data show fewer than 150,000 clones, with around 76% seen just once and approximately 4% held by the top ten. From germline, CDR1 is SNHLY and CDR2 FYNNEI. The CDR3 has 13 residues. V was cut by 7 bases and J by 6 bases, with 16 bases left in between. The sequencing sample was made of PBMCs. The chain has TRBV2 and TRBJ2-7; D is possibly TRBD2 (6 bases). This receptor was identified in a man in his late teens or twenties in good health and CMV-seronegative. In nucleotides, the CDR3 is TGTGCCAGCACTGGGGGGACCCCTTCCGAGCAGTACTTC. This gives the protein CASTGGTPSEQYF.